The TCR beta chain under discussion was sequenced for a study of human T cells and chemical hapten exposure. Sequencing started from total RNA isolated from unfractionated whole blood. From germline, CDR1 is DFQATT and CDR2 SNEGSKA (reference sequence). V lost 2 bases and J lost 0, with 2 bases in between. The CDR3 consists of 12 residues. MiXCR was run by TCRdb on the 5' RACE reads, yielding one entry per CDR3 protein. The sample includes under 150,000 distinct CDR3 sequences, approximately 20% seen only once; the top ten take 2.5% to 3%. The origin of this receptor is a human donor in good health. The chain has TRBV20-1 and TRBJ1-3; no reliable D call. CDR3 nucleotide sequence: TGCAGTGCTAGACTCTCTGGAAACACCATATATTTT. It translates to CSARLSGNTIYF.